This T cell receptor (beta chain) was retrieved from a study of blood T cell repertoires in COVID-19. Study-level information: Samples of COVID-19 (acute and convalescent) were obtained from the United States, Italy and Spain.

Germline V gives CDR1 LNHNV, CDR2 YYDKDF (reference sequence). Trimming took off 5 bases at V and 2 bases at J, with 14 bases between the two ends. This CDR3 spans 15 amino acids. Clones were sequenced by immunoSEQ multiplex PCR, and TCRdb holds only the in-frame ones, with some missing. The sample records 150,000 to 160,000 clones, 84% being singletons. The chain joins TRBV15 to TRBJ2-3; a possible D gene is TRBD2 (6 bases). The receptor was derived from a woman aged 50 to 60 with acute or convalescent COVID-19. Sequencing was carried out using peripheral blood. CDR3 loop: CATSGPGLNTDTQYF. In nucleotides, the CDR3 is TGTGCCACCAGCGGCCCGGGACTTAACACAGATACGCAGTATTTT. The variable domain in full, with the rest retrieved from reference TRBV15 and TRBJ2-3, is DAMVIQNPRYQVTQFGKPVTLSCSQTLNHNVMYWYQQKSSQAPKLLFHYYDKDFNNEADTPDNFQSRRPNTSFCFLDIRSPGLGDTAMYLCATSGPGLNTDTQYFGPGTRLTVL.